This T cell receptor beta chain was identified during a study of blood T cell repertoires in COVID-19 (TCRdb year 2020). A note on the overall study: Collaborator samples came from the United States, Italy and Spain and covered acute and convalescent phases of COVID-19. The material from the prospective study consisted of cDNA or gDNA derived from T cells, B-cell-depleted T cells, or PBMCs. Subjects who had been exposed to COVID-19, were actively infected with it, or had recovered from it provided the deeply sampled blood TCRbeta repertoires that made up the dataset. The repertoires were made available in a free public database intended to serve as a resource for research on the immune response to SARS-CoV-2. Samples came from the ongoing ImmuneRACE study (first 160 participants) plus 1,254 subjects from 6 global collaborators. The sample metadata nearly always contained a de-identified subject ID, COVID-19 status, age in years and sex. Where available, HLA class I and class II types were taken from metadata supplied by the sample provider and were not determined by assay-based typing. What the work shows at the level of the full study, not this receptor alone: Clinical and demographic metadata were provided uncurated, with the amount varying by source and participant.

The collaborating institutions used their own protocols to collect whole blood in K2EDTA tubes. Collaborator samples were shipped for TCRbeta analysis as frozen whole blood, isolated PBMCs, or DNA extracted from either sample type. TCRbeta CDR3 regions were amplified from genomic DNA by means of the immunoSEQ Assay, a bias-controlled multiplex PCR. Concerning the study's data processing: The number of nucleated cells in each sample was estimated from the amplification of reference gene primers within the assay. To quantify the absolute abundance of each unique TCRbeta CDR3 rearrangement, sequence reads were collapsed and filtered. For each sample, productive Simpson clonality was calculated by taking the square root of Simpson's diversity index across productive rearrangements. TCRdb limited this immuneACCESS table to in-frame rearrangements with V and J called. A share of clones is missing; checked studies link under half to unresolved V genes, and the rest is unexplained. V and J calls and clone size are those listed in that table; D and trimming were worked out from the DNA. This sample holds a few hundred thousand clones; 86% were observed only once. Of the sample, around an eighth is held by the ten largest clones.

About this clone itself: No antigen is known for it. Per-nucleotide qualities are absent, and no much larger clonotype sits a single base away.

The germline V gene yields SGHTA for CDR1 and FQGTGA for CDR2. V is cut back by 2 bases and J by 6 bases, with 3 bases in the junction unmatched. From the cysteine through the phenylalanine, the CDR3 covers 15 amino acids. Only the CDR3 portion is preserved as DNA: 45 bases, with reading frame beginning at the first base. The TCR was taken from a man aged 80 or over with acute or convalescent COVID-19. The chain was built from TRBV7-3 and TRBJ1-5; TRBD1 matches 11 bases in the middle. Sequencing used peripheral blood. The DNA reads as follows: TGTGCCAGCAGCTTAGGGACAGGGGGTACTCAGCCCCAGCATTTT. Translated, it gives CASSLGTGGTQPQHF.